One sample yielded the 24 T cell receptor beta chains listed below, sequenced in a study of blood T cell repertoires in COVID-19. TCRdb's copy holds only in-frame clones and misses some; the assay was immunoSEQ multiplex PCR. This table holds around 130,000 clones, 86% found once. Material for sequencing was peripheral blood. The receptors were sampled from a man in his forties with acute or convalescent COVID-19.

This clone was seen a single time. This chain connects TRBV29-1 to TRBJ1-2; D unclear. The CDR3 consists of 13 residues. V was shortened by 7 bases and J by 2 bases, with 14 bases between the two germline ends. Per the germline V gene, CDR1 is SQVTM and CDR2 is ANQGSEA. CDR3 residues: CSAPEDPNYGYTF. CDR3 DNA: TGCAGCGCCCCGGAGGACCCCAACTATGGCTACACCTTC.

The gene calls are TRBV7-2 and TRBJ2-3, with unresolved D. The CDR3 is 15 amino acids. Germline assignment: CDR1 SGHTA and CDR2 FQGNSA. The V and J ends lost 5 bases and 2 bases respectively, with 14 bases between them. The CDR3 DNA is TGTGCCAGCAGCCCTGGGCGAAGTATCACAGATACGCAGTATTTT. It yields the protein CASSPGRSITDTQYF. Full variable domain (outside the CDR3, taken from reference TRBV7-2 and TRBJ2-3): GAGVSQSPSNKVTEKGKDVELRCDPISGHTALYWYRQSLGQGLEFLIYFQGNSAPDKSGLPSDRFSAERTGGSVSTLTIQRTQQEDSAVYLCASSPGRSITDTQYFGPGTRLTVL.

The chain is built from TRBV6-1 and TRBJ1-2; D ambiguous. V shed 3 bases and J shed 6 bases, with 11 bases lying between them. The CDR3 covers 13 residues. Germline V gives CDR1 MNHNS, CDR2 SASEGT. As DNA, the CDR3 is TGTGCCAGCAGTGACGTCGGAGTTGATGGCTACACCTTC. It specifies CASSDVGVDGYTF.

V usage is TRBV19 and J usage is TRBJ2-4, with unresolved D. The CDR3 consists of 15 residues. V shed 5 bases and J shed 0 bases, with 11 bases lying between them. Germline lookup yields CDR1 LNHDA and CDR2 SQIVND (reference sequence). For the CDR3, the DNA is TGTGCCAGTAGTGAATCCAAGCTAGCCAAAAACATTCAGTACTTC. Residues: CASSESKLAKNIQYF.

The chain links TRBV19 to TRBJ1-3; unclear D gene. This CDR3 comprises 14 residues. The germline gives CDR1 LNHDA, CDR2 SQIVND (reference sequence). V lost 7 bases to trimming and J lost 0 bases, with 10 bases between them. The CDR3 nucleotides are TGTGCCAGTATTGATGGGAGCTCTGGAAACACCATATATTTT. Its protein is CASIDGSSGNTIYF.

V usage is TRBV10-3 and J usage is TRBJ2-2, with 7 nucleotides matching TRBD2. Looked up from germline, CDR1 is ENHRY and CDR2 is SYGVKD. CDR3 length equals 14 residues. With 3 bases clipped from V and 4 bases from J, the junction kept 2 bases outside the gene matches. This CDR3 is CAISDREGTGELFF. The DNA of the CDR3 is TGTGCCATCAGTGACAGGGAGGGCACCGGGGAGCTGTTTTTT.

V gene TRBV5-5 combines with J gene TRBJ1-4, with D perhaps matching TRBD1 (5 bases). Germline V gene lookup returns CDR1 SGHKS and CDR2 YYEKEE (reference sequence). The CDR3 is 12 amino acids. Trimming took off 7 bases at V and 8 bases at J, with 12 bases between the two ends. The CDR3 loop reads CASLGGEEKLFF. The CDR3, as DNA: TGTGCCAGCCTTGGGGGGGAGGAAAAACTGTTTTTT.

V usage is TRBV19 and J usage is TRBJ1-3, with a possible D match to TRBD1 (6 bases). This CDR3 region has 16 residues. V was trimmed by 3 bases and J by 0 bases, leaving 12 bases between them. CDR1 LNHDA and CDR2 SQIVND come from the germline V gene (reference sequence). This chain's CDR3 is CASSITGTLSGNTIYF. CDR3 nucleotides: TGTGCCAGTAGTATCACCGGGACACTCTCTGGAAACACCATATATTTT.

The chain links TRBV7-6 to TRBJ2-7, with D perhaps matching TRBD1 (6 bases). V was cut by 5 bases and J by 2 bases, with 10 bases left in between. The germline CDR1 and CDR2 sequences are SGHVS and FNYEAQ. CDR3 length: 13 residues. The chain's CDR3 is CASSPGQTYEQYF. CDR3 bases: TGTGCCAGCAGCCCAGGACAGACCTACGAGCAGTACTTC.

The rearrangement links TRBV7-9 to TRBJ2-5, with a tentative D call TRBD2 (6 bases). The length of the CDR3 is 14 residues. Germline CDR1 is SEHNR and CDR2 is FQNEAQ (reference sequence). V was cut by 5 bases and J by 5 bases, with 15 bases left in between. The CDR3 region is CASSPGVLGETQYF. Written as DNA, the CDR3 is TGTGCCAGCAGCCCGGGGGTTCTAGGGGAGACCCAGTACTTC.

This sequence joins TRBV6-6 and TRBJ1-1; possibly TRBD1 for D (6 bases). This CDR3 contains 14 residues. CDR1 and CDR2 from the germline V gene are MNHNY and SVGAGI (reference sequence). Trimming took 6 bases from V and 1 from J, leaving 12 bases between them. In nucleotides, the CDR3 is TGTGCCAGCAGGAGGGGGATCCCGAACACTGAAGCTTTCTTT. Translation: CASRRGIPNTEAFF.

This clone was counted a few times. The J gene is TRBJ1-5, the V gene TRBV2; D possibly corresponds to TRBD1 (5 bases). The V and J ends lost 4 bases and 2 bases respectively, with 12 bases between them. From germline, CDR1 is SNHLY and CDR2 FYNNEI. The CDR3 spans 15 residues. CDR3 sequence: CASSGGGGGNQPQHF. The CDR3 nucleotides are TGTGCCAGCAGTGGGGGCGGGGGTGGCAATCAGCCCCAGCATTTT.

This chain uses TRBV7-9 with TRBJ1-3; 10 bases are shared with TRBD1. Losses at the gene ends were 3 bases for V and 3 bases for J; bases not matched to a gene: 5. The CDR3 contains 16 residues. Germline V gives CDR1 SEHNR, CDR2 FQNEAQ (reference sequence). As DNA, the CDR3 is TGTGCCAGCAGCTTCCCGACAGGGGGCGGTGGAAACACCATATATTTT. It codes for CASSFPTGGGGNTIYF.

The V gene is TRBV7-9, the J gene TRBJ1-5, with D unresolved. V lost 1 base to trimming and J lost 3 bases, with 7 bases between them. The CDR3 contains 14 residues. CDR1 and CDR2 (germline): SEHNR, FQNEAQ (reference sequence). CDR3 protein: CASSLEQPNQPQHF. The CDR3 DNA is TGTGCCAGCAGCTTAGAGCAACCCAATCAGCCCCAGCATTTT.

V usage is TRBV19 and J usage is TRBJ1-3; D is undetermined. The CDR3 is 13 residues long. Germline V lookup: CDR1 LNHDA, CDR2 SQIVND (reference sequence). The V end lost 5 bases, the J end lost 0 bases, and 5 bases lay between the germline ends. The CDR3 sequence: CASSDTSGNTIYF. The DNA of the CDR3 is TGTGCCAGTAGTGACACCTCTGGAAACACCATATATTTT.

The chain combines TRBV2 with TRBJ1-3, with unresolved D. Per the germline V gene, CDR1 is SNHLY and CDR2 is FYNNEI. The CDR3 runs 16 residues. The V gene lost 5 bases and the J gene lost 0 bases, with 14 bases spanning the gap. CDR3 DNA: TGTGCCAGCAGTCTTTCCGATCCTAGCTCTGGAAACACCATATATTTT. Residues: CASSLSDPSSGNTIYF.

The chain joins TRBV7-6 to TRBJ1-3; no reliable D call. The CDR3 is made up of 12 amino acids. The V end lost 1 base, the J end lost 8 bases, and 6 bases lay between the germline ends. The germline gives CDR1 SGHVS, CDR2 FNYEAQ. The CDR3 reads CASSLERDTIYF. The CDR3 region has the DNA TGTGCCAGCAGCTTAGAGAGAGACACCATATATTTT.

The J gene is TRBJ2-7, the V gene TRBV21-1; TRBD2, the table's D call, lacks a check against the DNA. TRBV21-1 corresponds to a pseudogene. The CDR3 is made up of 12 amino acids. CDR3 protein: CASSNSTYEQYF. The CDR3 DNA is TGTGCCAGCAGCAATTCTACCTACGAGCAGTACTTC.

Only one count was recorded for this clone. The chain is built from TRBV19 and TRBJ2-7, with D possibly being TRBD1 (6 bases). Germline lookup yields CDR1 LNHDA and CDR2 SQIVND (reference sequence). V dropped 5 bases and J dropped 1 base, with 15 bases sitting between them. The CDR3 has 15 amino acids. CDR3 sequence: CASSPGQGVSYEQYF. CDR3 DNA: TGTGCCAGTAGTCCGGGACAAGGAGTATCCTACGAGCAGTACTTC.

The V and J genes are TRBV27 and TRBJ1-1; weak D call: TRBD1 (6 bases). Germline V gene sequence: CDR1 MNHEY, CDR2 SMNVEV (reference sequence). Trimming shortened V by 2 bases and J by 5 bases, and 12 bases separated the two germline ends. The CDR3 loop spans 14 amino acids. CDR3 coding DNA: TGTGCCAGCAGTTTACAGGGGCGAGGTACTGAAGCTTTCTTT. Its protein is CASSLQGRGTEAFF.

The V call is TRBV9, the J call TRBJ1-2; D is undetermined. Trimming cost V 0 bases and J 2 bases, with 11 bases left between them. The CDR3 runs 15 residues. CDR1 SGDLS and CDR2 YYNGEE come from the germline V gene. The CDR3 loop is CASSVDARANYGYTF. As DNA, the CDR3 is TGTGCCAGCAGCGTAGATGCCCGCGCCAACTATGGCTACACCTTC. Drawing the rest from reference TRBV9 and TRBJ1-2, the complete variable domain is DSGVTQTPKHLITATGQRVTLRCSPRSGDLSVYWYQQSLDQGLQFLIQYYNGEERAKGNILERFSAQQFPDLHSELNLSSLELGDSALYFCASSVDARANYGYTFGSGTRLTVV.

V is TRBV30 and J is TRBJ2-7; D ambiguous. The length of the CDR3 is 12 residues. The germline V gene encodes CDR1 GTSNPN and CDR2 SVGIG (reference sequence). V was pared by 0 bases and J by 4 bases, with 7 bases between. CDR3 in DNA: TGTGCCTGGAGTGTACTTATGTACGAGCAGTACTTC. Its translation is CAWSVLMYEQYF.

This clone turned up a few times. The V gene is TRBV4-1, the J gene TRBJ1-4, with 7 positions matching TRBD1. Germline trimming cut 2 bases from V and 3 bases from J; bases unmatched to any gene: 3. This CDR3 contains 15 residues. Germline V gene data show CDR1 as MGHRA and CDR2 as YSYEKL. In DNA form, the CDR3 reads TGCGCCAGCAGCCAAAAGGGGGCAGCTAATGAAAAACTGTTTTTT. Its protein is CASSQKGAANEKLFF.

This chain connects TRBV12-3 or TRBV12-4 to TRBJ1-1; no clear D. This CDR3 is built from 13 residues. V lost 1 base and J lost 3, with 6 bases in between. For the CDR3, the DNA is TGTGCCAGCAGTTTAGTGTCGGACACTGAAGCTTTCTTT. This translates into CASSLVSDTEAFF.